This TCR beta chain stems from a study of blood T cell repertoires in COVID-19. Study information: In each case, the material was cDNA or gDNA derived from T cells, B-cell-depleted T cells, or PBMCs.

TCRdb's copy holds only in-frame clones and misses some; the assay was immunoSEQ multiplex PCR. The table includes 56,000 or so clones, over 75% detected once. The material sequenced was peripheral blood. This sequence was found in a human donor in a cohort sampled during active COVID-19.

The CDR3 bases are TGTGCCAGCAGTTTAGGCTGGGGGACGGGGGGCGCTGGCTCTGGAAACACCATATATTTT. Protein sequence: CASSLGWGTGGAGSGNTIYF. The V call is TRBV28, the J call TRBJ1-3, with D perhaps TRBD1 (6 bases). Germline CDR1 reads MDHEN; CDR2 reads SYDVKM. V lost 2 bases and J 0 bases, leaving 23 bases between the germline ends. The CDR3 covers 20 residues.